These T cell receptor beta chains were read from a single sample in a study of blood T cell repertoires in COVID-19. Some clones are missing from TCRdb's copy, which holds only in-frame ones; the method was immunoSEQ multiplex PCR. The data show about 44,000 clones, approximately 80% seen once. The material sequenced was peripheral blood. The receptors originated from an elderly man with acute or convalescent COVID-19. The CDR3 runs from the conserved cysteine through the conserved F or W. Fields, in order: CDR3 length, V gene, D gene, clone size, J gene, CDR3 DNA, CDR3 protein. The D gene is left open where the match is weak. A row's size may be missing; if present it is once, few, many or a size class.

14	TRBV3-1/TRBV3-2	TRBD2	NA	TRBJ2-7	TGTGCCAGCAAAATAGCGGGAGGGCCGGGTGAGCAGTACTTC	CASKIAGGPGEQYF
15	TRBV7-2	NA	NA	TRBJ2-1	TGTGCCAGCAGCTCCCAGGCTATTCAGAACAATGAGCAGTTCTTC	CASSSQAIQNNEQFF
15	TRBV3-1/TRBV3-2	NA	few	TRBJ1-1	TGTGCCAGCAGCCCCCGGGACAAGCCGAACACTGAAGCTTTCTTT	CASSPRDKPNTEAFF
14	TRBV18	NA	NA	TRBJ2-3	TGTGCCAGCTCACCTAGACAGAGCACAGATACGCAGTATTTT	CASSPRQSTDTQYF
15	TRBV30	TRBD2	NA	TRBJ2-2	TGTGCCTGGACCGGACGCGGGAGGGGGGCCGGGGAGCTGTTTTTT	CAWTGRGRGAGELFF
17	TRBV27	NA	NA	TRBJ2-7	TGTGCCAGCAGTTTTCGGTTGGTCCAAGGACAGAACTACGAGCAGTACTTC	CASSFRLVQGQNYEQYF
15	TRBV28	TRBD2	many	TRBJ2-7	TGTGCCAGCAGTTTACAGCGGGGTAGCTCCTACGAGCAGTACTTC	CASSLQRGSSYEQYF
14	TRBV29-1	TRBD2	NA	TRBJ2-1	TGCAGCGTTGTACTAGCGGGAAAGGTAAATGAGCAGTTCTTC	CSVVLAGKVNEQFF
14	TRBV28	NA	NA	TRBJ2-1	TGTGCCAGCAGTTATGGCGGTTCAAACAATGAGCAGTTCTTC	CASSYGGSNNEQFF
14	TRBV6-5	TRBD2	NA	TRBJ2-3	TGTGCCAGCAGAACTAGCGGGAGGACAGATACGCAGTATTTT	CASRTSGRTDTQYF
15	TRBV9	NA	NA	TRBJ1-4	TGTGCCAGCAGCGTAGAGGACAGCCGGTATGAAAAACTGTTTTTT	CASSVEDSRYEKLFF
15	TRBV30	NA	NA	TRBJ1-3	TGTGCCTGGAGTGTACGCTGGAGCTCTGGAAACACCATATATTTT	CAWSVRWSSGNTIYF
15	TRBV7-9	TRBD2	NA	TRBJ2-5	TGTGCCAGCAGCCGTAGCGGGAGCGGGGGGGAGACCCAGTACTTC	CASSRSGSGGETQYF
15	TRBV4-1	TRBD2	NA	TRBJ2-7	TGCGCCAGCAGCCAGCTCGGACTAGCGGGAAGAGAGCAGTACTTC	CASSQLGLAGREQYF
16	TRBV7-6	TRBD2	NA	TRBJ2-1	TGTGCCAGCAGCCAGTGGACTAGCGGGAGCGGTTTTGAGCAGTTCTTC	CASSQWTSGSGFEQFF
15	TRBV7-2	NA	NA	TRBJ2-1	TGTGCCAGCAGCTTCGATAGCGGCGCTTACAATGAGCAGTTCTTC	CASSFDSGAYNEQFF
15	TRBV28	NA	NA	TRBJ2-1	TGTGCCAGCAGTCTTCCGGGAGGACAGTCGAATGAGCAGTTCTTC	CASSLPGGQSNEQFF
13	TRBV7-3	TRBD1	NA	TRBJ1-6	TGTGCCAGCAGCTTCGACAGGGTTTCACCCCTCCACTTT	CASSFDRVSPLHF
18	TRBV7-2	NA	NA	TRBJ2-6	TGTGCCAGCAGCTTAAGGGCGGGGTTTAGCTCTGGGGCCAACGTCCTGACTTTC	CASSLRAGFSSGANVLTF
15	TRBV5-5	TRBD1	NA	TRBJ1-1	TGTGCCAGCAGTCCACCCGGGACAGTGAACACTGAAGCTTTCTTT	CASSPPGTVNTEAFF
17	TRBV5-8	TRBD2	many	TRBJ2-1	TGTGCCAGCAGCTCAGGGACTAGCGGGAGGAAGTACAATGAGCAGTTCTTC	CASSSGTSGRKYNEQFF
15	TRBV25-1	TRBD1	NA	TRBJ2-7	TGTGCCAGCAGTGCCCTGACAGGGGTCCCCTACGAGCAGTACTTC	CASSALTGVPYEQYF
15	TRBV6-5	TRBD2	NA	TRBJ2-5	TGTGCCAGCAGGCTGCTAGCGGGAGGGAAAGAGACCCAGTACTTC	CASRLLAGGKETQYF
14	TRBV7-3	NA	NA	TRBJ1-1	TGTGCCAGCAGCCTAGAAACGGCAGAACTCTTGGCTTTCTTT	CASSLETAELLAFF
14	TRBV2	NA	NA	TRBJ1-3	TGTGCCAGCAGTGGTCTAGTCTCTGGAAACACCATATATTTT	CASSGLVSGNTIYF
17	TRBV11-2	TRBD1	NA	TRBJ1-3	TGTGCCAGCAGCTCAACCACAGGGGGAGGCTCTGGAAACACCATATATTTT	CASSSTTGGGSGNTIYF
14	TRBV4-1	TRBD1	NA	TRBJ1-2	TGCGCCAGCAGCCAAGTTGGGACAGGGAGCGGCTACACCTTC	CASSQVGTGSGYTF
15	TRBV28	NA	few	TRBJ1-2	TGTGCCAGCAGTTTACCCCCGGTCAGGGTCTATGGCTACACCTTC	CASSLPPVRVYGYTF
14	TRBV6-5	TRBD2	NA	TRBJ2-1	TGTGCCAGCAGTCCCGACTGGGGGGGCAATGAGCAGTTCTTC	CASSPDWGGNEQFF
16	TRBV28	TRBD1	NA	TRBJ1-4	TGTGCCAGCAGTGGGACAGGGTTCGCAACTAATGAAAAACTGTTTTTT	CASSGTGFATNEKLFF
15	TRBV28	NA	NA	TRBJ2-7	TGTGCCAGCAGTCTCCTCGGAGGGCCGTCCCACGAGCAGTACTTC	CASSLLGGPSHEQYF
15	TRBV2	TRBD1	NA	TRBJ1-4	TGTGCCAGCACCTGGACAGGGGGGACTAATGAAAAACTGTTTTTT	CASTWTGGTNEKLFF
15	TRBV7-2	NA	NA	TRBJ2-3	TGTGCCAGCAGCCCTTTGGGCGTACGCACAGATACGCAGTATTTT	CASSPLGVRTDTQYF
13	TRBV12-3/TRBV12-4	NA	NA	TRBJ1-1	TGTGCCAGCATGCGGACAGCGAACACTGAAGCTTTCTTT	CASMRTANTEAFF
15	TRBV27	TRBD1	NA	TRBJ2-7	TGTGCCAGCAGTTCGACAGGGGGGTCGTCCTACGAGCAGTACTTC	CASSSTGGSSYEQYF
17	TRBV10-3	TRBD2	NA	TRBJ2-3	TGTGCCATCAGTGAGTCGTCAGTAGCGGGAGGACTAGATACGCAGTATTTT	CAISESSVAGGLDTQYF
16	TRBV5-8	TRBD1	NA	TRBJ1-1	TGTGCCAGCAGCCCGAGGACAGGGAATATGAACACTGAAGCTTTCTTT	CASSPRTGNMNTEAFF